Shown below are 9 T cell receptor beta chains from a single sample sequenced in a study of blood T cell repertoires in COVID-19. Measured with immunoSEQ multiplex PCR; TCRdb has only the in-frame clones, and not every one. The sample contains about 290,000 clones, roughly 88% of which appear only once. The material sequenced was peripheral blood. The receptors were gathered from a woman aged 25 to 45 with active or convalescent COVID-19.

This chain links TRBV30 with TRBJ2-7; 14 positions agree with TRBD2. V gave up 3 bases and J gave up 5 bases; unmatched junction bases: 3. The length of the CDR3 is 14 residues. Germline CDR1 is GTSNPN and CDR2 is SVGIG (reference sequence). CDR3 nucleotide sequence: TGTGCCTGGAGCTTGACTAGCGGGGGGGACGAGCAGTACTTC. Translation: CAWSLTSGGDEQYF.

The chain has TRBV10-2 and TRBJ1-2, with D possibly being TRBD1 (5 bases). Germline CDR1 and CDR2: WSHSY and SAAADI. The CDR3 length is 17 residues. V was clipped by 4 bases and J by 5 bases, with 23 bases between them. CDR3 sequence reads: CASSASPHTIRGYGYTF. The CDR3 region has the DNA TGCGCCAGCAGTGCATCTCCCCACACTATCCGGGGGTATGGCTACACCTTC.

This clone was seen a few times. This chain links TRBV2 with TRBJ2-2; TRBD1 matches at 8 bases. This CDR3 is 16 amino acids long. Germline V gene sequence: CDR1 SNHLY, CDR2 FYNNEI. V lost 5 bases and J lost 0; bases outside the gene matches: 5. The chain's CDR3 is CASSTDRASNTGELFF. The CDR3 DNA follows: TGTGCCAGCAGTACGGACAGGGCGTCGAACACCGGGGAGCTGTTTTTT.

The rearrangement links TRBV7-2 to TRBJ2-3; D is perhaps TRBD2 (7 bases). V was cut by 3 bases and J by 2 bases, with 15 bases left in between. The CDR3 extends over 16 amino acids. The germline V gene has CDR1 SGHTA and CDR2 FQGNSA. CDR3 nucleotides: TGTGCCAGCAGCTTCCTAGGGGGGGGGTACACAGATACGCAGTATTTT. Its protein product is CASSFLGGGYTDTQYF.

V is TRBV20-1 and J is TRBJ1-2; D is ambiguous. Trimming removed 2 bases from V and 4 bases from J, with 5 bases in between. This CDR3 has 11 residues. The germline V gene encodes CDR1 DFQATT and CDR2 SNEGSKA (reference sequence). This chain's CDR3 is CSARSAYGYTF. The CDR3 DNA reads as TGCAGTGCTAGAAGCGCCTATGGCTACACCTTC.

The chain links TRBV24-1 to TRBJ1-3, with D unclear. The CDR3 has 16 amino acids. Germline V gene lookup returns CDR1 KGHDR and CDR2 SFDVKD. V dropped 4 bases and J dropped 0 bases, with 12 bases sitting between them. The CDR3 coding sequence is TGTGCCACCAGTGACTCCGGAGAGTACTCTGGAAACACCATATATTTT. Amino acids: CATSDSGEYSGNTIYF.

As DNA, the CDR3 is TGTGCCAGCAGCGTCGGCGGGGGGGCCTACAATGAGCAGTTCTTC. It encodes CASSVGGGAYNEQFF. The J gene is TRBJ2-1, the V gene TRBV9; TRBD2 matches 9 bases. CDR3 size: 15 residues. The V segment lost 2 bases and the J segment 2 bases; nucleotides outside the gene matches: 2. Germline lookup yields CDR1 SGDLS and CDR2 YYNGEE.

This chain uses TRBV19 with TRBJ2-3; perhaps TRBD2 as D (6 bases). Trimming took off 4 bases at V and 4 bases at J, with 15 bases between the two ends. Germline V CDR1 and CDR2: LNHDA, SQIVND (reference sequence). The CDR3 extends over 15 amino acids. The CDR3 DNA sequence: TGTGCCAGTAGTAGCGGGGACGTCTGGGCAGATACGCAGTATTTT. It yields the protein CASSSGDVWADTQYF.

The chain joins TRBV27 to TRBJ1-1, with 9 bases aligning to TRBD1. Germline trimming cut 8 bases from V and 4 bases from J; bases unmatched to any gene: 8. Germline CDR1 is MNHEY and CDR2 is SMNVEV (reference sequence). The CDR3 length is 14 residues. CDR3 sequence reads: CASDWGQGCTEAFF. CDR3 nucleotide sequence: TGTGCCAGCGACTGGGGACAGGGTTGCACTGAAGCTTTCTTT.